This T cell receptor (beta chain) was retrieved from a study of T-cell memory formation after mild COVID-19. This clonotype was counted ten times or more. The germline V gene encodes CDR1 LGHNA and CDR2 YNFKEQ. V gave up 1 base and J gave up 2 bases, with 7 bases separating them. This CDR3 contains 14 residues. 5'RACE with constant-segment primers built TCRalpha and TCRbeta cDNA libraries with UMIs. TCRdb re-called the 5' RACE reads through MiXCR, storing one row per CDR3 protein. The sample has 200,000 to 250,000 distinct CDR3 sequences; 8% to 9.5% are singletons. The chain uses TRBV4-2 and TRBJ2-3; TRBD1 or TRBD2 may be the D gene (5 bases each). Material for sequencing was PBMCs or a T cell subset sorted from them (not recorded which). The clonotype originates from a man between 18 and 35 years old who had mild COVID-19 (a few samples of this study predate the infection). Cell type and time point are not known. The CDR3 loop is CASSQVGDTDTQYF. The CDR3 DNA is TGTGCCAGCAGCCAAGTGGGGGACACAGATACGCAGTATTTT.